Listed below are T cell receptor beta chains from one sample, sequenced in a study of breast tumors, draining lymph nodes, adjacent tissues. TCRdb used MiXCR to reprocess the multiplex PCR reads, holding one entry per CDR3 protein. Of 200,000 to 250,000 distinct CDR3 sequences listed, under 40% are singletons. The sequenced sample was axillary lymph node tissue. These TCRs come from a female donor with breast cancer. Some clones in this sample may be carry-over from other donors' samples. Both conserved end residues are trimmed from each CDR3. Some rows mark clone size as missing; the rest say once, few, many or name a class of expanded clone.

>.|TRBJ2-4|TRBV9
ASSVVGGAAKNIQY
>many|TRBJ1-6|TRBV7-9
ASSSQGSYNSPLH
>many|TRBJ2-5|TRBV19
ASSRTSGRAVETQY
>many|TRBJ2-7|TRBV6-1
ASRDSGSHGYEQY
>many|TRBJ1-2|TRBV19
ASSSPTSGLAYGYT
>many|TRBJ2-6|TRBV2
ASSDGTSRSGANVLT
>many|TRBJ2-7|TRBV12-3/TRBV12-4
ASRPAVGQGPYEQY
>many|TRBJ2-5|TRBV7-9
ASSLALGDQETQY
>.|TRBJ2-3|TRBV28
ASKRTSRADTQY
>few|TRBJ1-1|TRBV10-3
AISDPYRQNTEAF
>.|TRBJ1-5|TRBV20-1
SQSRDRGDQPQH
>many|TRBJ1-6|TRBV5-8
ASRITTVNNSPLH
>.|TRBJ1-5|TRBV19
ASSIRGLAQPQH
>many|TRBJ1-1|TRBV7-9
ASSSDSDRGAF
>.|TRBJ1-5|TRBV3-1
PSSQGTIGGGNQPQH
>.|TRBJ2-7|TRBV5-1
ASSPGTGGPYEQY
>many|TRBJ2-3|TRBV7-9
ASSYQGDTQY
>many|TRBJ1-2|TRBV3-1
ASSQGDRAYGYT
>many|TRBJ2-3|TRBV11-3
ASSLGAGTDTQY
>few|TRBJ2-7|TRBV6-1
ASRTGTGFGGEQY
>.|TRBJ2-6|TRBV9
ASSVGMVGGSGANVLT
>.|TRBJ1-2|TRBV20-1
SASTGGSYGYT
>.|TRBJ2-1|TRBV2
ASSVTSGGALNNEQF
>.|TRBJ2-3|TRBV7-2
ASSLGTGFDTQY
>many|TRBJ2-1|TRBV9
ASSPHGPTHNEQF
>many|TRBJ2-1|TRBV25-1
ASSDNQGRGTSGNSYNEQF
>few|TRBJ2-2|TRBV5-8
ASQKGPLNTGELF
>.|TRBJ2-5|TRBV12-3/TRBV12-4
ASRGTGETQY
>many|TRBJ2-1|TRBV5-1
ASSLLVGRGGYEQF
>many|TRBJ1-4|TRBV6-2/TRBV6-3
ASSPGQARRNEKLF
>many|TRBJ2-3|TRBV20-1
SARASGGTTDTQY
>many|TRBJ2-1|TRBV5-1
ASRPGGSQYNEQF
>.|TRBJ1-4|TRBV7-2
ASSLVGGGSYEKLF
>many|TRBJ1-2|TRBV19
ASSIGGPRNYGYT
>many|TRBJ2-7|TRBV6-6
ASSKRTGPYEQY
>many|TRBJ2-3|TRBV5-1
ASSFILGEV